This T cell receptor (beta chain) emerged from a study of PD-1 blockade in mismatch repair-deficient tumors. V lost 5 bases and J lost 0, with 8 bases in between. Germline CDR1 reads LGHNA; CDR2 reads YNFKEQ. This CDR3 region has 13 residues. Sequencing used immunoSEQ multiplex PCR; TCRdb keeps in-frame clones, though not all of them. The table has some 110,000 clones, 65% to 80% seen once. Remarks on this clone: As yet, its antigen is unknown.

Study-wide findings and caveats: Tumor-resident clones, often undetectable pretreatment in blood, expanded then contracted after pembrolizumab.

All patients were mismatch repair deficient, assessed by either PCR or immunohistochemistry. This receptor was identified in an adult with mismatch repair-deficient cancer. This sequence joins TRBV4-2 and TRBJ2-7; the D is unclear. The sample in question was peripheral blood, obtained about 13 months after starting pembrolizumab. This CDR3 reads CASSLRYSYEQYF. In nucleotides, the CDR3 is TGTGCCAGCAGCTTGCGATACTCCTACGAGCAGTACTTC.